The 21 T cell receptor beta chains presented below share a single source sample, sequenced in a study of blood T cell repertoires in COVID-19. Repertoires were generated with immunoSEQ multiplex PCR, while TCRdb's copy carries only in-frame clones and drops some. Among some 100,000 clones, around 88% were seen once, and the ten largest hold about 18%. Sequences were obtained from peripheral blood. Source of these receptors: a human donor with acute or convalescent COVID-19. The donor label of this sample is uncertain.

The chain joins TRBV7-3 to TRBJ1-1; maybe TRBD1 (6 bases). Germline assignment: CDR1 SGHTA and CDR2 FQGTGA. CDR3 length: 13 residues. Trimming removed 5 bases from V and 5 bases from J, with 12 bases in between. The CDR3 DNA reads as TGTGCCAGCAGCATACAGGGTGGTACTGAAGCTTTCTTT. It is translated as CASSIQGGTEAFF.

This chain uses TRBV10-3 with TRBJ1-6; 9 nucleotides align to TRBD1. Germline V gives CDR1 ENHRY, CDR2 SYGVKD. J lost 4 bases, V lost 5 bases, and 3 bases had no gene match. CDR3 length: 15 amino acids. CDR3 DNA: TGTGCCATCAGTCGACAGGGGGATTATAATTCACCCCTCCACTTT. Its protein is CAISRQGDYNSPLHF.

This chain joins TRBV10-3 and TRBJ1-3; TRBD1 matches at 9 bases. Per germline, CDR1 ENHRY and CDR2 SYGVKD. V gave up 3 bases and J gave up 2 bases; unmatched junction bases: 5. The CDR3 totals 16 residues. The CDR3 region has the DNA TGTGCCATCAGTGAAACAGGGGGCAGTCCTGGAAACACCATATATTTT. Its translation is CAISETGGSPGNTIYF.

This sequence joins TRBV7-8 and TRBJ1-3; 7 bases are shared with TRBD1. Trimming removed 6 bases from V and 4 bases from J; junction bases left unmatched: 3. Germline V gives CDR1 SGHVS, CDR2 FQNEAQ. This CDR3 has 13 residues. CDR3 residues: CASRKTGGNTIYF. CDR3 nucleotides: TGTGCCAGCAGAAAGACAGGGGGAAACACCATATATTTT.

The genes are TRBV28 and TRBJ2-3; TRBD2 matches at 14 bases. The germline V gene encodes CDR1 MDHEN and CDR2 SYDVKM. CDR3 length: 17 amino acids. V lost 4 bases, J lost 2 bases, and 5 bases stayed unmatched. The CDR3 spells CASSWGLAGEATDTQYF. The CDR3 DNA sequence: TGTGCCAGCAGTTGGGGACTAGCGGGGGAGGCCACAGATACGCAGTATTTT.

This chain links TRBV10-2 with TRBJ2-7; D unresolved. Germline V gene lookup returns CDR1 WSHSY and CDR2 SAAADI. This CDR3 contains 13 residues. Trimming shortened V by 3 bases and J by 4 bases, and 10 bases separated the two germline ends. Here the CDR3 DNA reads TGCGCCAGCAGTGACACCAATACTTACGAGCAGTACTTC. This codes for CASSDTNTYEQYF.

Here the CDR3 reads CASSPTGGKETQYF. CDR3 nucleotide sequence: TGCGCCAGCAGCCCGACAGGGGGAAAAGAGACCCAGTACTTC. The genes are TRBV5-1 and TRBJ2-5, with 9 bases identical to TRBD1. Losses at the gene ends were 4 bases for V and 3 bases for J; bases not matched to a gene: 4. Looked up from germline, CDR1 is SGHRS and CDR2 is YFSETQ. The CDR3 has 14 amino acids. The full variable domain, its missing parts supplied by reference TRBV5-1 and TRBJ2-5, is KAGVTQTPRYLIKTRGQQVTLSCSPISGHRSVSWYQQTPGQGLQFLFEYFSETQRNKGNFPGRFSGRQFSNSRSEMNVSTLELGDSALYLCASSPTGGKETQYFGPGTRLLVL.

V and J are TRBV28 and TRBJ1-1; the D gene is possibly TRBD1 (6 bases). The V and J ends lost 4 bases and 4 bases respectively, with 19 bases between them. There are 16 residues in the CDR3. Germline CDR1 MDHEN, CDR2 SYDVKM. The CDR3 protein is CASSSTRTAWGTEAFF. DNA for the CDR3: TGTGCCAGCAGTTCAACCCGGACAGCGTGGGGCACTGAAGCTTTCTTT. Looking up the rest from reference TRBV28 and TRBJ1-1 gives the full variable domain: DVKVTQSSRYLVKRTGEKVFLECVQDMDHENMFWYRQDPGLGLRLIYFSYDVKMKEKGDIPEGYSVSREKKERFSLILESASTNQTSMYLCASSSTRTAWGTEAFFGQGTRLTVV.

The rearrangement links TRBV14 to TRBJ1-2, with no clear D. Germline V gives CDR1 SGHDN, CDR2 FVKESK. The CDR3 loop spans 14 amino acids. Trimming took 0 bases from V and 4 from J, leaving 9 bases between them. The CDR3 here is CASSQDVQAYGYTF. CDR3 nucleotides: TGTGCCAGCAGCCAAGATGTCCAGGCCTATGGCTACACCTTC. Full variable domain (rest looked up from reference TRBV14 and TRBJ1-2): EAGVTQFPSHSVIEKGQTVTLRCDPISGHDNLYWYRRVMGKEIKFLLHFVKESKQDESGMPNNRFLAERTGGTYSTLKVQPAELEDSGVYFCASSQDVQAYGYTFGSGTRLTVV.

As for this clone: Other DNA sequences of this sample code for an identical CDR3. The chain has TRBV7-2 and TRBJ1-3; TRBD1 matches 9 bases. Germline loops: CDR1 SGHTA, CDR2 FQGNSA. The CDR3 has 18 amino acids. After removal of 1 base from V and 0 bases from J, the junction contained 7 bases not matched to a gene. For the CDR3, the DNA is TGTGCCAGCAGCTTAGAGGGACAGGGCCCTTTCTCTGGAAACACCATATATTTT. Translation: CASSLEGQGPFSGNTIYF. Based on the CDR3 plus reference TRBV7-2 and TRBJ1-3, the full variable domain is GAGVSQSPSNKVTEKGKDVELRCDPISGHTALYWYRQSLGQGLEFLIYFQGNSAPDKSGLPSDRFSAERTGGSVSTLTIQRTQQEDSAVYLCASSLEGQGPFSGNTIYFGEGSWLTVV.

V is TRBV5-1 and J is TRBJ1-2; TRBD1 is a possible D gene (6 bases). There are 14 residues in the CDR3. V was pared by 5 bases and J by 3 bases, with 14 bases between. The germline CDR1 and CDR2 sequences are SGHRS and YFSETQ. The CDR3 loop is CASRKQGADYGYTF. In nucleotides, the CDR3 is TGCGCCAGCAGAAAACAGGGAGCTGACTATGGCTACACCTTC.

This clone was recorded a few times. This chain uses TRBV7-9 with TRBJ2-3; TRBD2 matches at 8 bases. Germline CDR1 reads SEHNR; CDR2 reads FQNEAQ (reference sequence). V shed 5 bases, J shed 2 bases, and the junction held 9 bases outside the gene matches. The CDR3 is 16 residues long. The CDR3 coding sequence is TGTGCCAGCAGCGCCCGACTAGCGCCACCCACAGATACGCAGTATTTT. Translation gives CASSARLAPPTDTQYF.

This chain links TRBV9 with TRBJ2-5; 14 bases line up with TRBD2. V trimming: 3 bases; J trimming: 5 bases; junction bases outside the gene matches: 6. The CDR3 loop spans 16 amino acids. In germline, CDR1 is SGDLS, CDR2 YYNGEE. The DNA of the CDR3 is TGTGCCAGCAGCGCGACTAGCGGGGGGGCCCGGGAGACCCAGTACTTC. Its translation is CASSATSGGARETQYF.

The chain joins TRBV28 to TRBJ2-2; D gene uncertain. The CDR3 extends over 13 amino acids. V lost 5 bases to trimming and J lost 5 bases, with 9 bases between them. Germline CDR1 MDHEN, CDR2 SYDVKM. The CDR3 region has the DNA TGTGCCAGCAGTCTTTTTATGACCGGGGAGCTGTTTTTT. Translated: CASSLFMTGELFF.

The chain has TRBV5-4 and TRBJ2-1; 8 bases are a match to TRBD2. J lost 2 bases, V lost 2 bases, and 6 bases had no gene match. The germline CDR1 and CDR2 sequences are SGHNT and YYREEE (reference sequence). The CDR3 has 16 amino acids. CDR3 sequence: CASSFGGGTTYNEQFF. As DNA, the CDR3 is TGTGCCAGCAGCTTTGGCGGGGGGACTACCTACAATGAGCAGTTCTTC.

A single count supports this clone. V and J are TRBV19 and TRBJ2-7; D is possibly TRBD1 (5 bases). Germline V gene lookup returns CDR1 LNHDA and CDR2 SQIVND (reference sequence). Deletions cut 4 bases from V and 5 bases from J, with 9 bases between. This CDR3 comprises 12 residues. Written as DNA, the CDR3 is TGTGCCAGTAGTACTCCACAGGACGAGCAGTACTTC. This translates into CASSTPQDEQYF.

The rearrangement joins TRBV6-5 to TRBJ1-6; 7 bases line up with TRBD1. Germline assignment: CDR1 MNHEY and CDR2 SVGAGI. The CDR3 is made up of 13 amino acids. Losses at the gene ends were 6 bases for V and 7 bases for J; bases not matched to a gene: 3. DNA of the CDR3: TGTGCCAGCAGGATGGACAGGAATTCACCCCTCCACTTT. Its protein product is CASRMDRNSPLHF.

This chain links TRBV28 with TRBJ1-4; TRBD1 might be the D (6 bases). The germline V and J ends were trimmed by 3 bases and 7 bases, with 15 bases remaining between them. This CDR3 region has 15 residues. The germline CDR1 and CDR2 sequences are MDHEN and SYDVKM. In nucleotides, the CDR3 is TGTGCCAGCAGTTTGATAGGACAGAATTCTGAAAAACTGTTTTTT. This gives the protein CASSLIGQNSEKLFF.

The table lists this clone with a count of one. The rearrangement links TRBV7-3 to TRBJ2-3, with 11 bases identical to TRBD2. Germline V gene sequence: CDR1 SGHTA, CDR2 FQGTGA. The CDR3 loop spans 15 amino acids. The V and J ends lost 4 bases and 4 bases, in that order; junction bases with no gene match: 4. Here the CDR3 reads CASSYTSGRSDTQYF. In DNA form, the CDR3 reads TGTGCCAGCAGCTACACTAGCGGGAGATCAGATACGCAGTATTTT.

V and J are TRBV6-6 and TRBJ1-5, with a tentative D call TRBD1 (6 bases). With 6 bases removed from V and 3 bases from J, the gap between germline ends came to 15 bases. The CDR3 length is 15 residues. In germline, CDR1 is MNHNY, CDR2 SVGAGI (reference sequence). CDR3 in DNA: TGTGCCAGCAGCCGGGGTGGGGGCTACAATCAGCCCCAGCATTTT. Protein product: CASSRGGGYNQPQHF.

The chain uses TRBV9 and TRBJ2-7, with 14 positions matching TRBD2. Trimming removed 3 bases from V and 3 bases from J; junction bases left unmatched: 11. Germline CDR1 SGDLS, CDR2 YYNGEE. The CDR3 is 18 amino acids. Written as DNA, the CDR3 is TGTGCCAGCAGCGGATGGGAGACCGGGACTAGCGGGAGCTACGAGCAGTACTTC. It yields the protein CASSGWETGTSGSYEQYF.